These T cell receptor beta chains were read from a single sample in a study of T cells in Graves' hyperthyroidism and ophthalmopathy. A single record per CDR3 protein comes from TCRdb applying MiXCR to the multiplex PCR reads. Altogether a few hundred thousand distinct CDR3 sequences are present, around an eighth being singletons, with the ten largest covering less than 25%. Sequenced material: blood. The receptor set was obtained from a man aged 25-40 years with Graves' hyperthyroidism that later progressed to Graves' ophthalmopathy. CDR3s include the opening cysteine and the closing phenylalanine or tryptophan. D genes are given only for firm matches. Size is stated for part of the rows, as once, few or many counts, or as a class when the clone is expanded.

clone size	D gene	V gene	J gene	CDR3 protein	CDR3 DNA
.	.	TRBV28	TRBJ1-1	CASRPHGEFFTSNTEAFF	TGTGCCAGCAGACCCCACGGGGAGTTTTTCACATCGAACACTGAAGCTTTCTTT
.	.	TRBV11-2	TRBJ2-2	CASSRGGGASTGELFF	TGTGCCAGCAGCCGTGGGGGGGGGGCCTCCACCGGGGAGCTGTTTTTT
.	TRBD2	TRBV5-1	TRBJ2-3	CASSYTGTSSTDTQYF	TGCGCCAGCAGCTACACCGGGACTAGCAGCACAGATACGCAGTATTTT
.	.	TRBV12-5	TRBJ2-7	CASGLYPDVHKQYF	TGTGCTAGTGGTTTGTACCCTGATGTACACAAGCAGTACTTC
many	TRBD1	TRBV7-9	TRBJ2-7	CASSLVGQFHEQYF	TGTGCCAGCAGCTTAGTGGGACAGTTTCACGAGCAGTACTTC
few	.	TRBV24-1	TRBJ2-1	CATSDLTGRYEQFF	TGTGCCACCAGTGATTTGACAGGGAGGTATGAGCAGTTCTTC
many	.	TRBV9	TRBJ2-7	CASSVEGNYEQYF	TGTGCCAGCAGCGTAGAGGGCAACTACGAGCAGTACTTC
.	.	TRBV12-3/TRBV12-4	TRBJ1-3	CASSASVHPGNTIYF	TGTGCCAGCAGTGCTTCGGTGCACCCTGGAAACACCATATATTTT
few	.	TRBV19	TRBJ2-2	CASSIRGSTGELFF	TGTGCCAGTAGTATACGGGGGTCGACCGGGGAGCTGTTTTTT
.	TRBD1	TRBV18	TRBJ1-1	CASSPRTGLDTEAFF	TGTGCCAGCTCACCCCGGACAGGGCTCGACACTGAAGCTTTCTTT
many	TRBD1	TRBV6-1	TRBJ1-6	CASSRGQGYSPLHF	TGTGCCAGCAGTCGCGGACAGGGGTATTCACCCCTCCACTTT
many	TRBD2	TRBV11-2	TRBJ2-3	CASSLRRGALTDTQYF	TGTGCCAGCAGCTTGAGGCGGGGGGCCCTCACAGATACGCAGTATTTT
.	.	TRBV3-1	TRBJ2-5	CASSQLSRQETQYF	TGTGCCAGCAGCCAATTAAGCAGGCAAGAGACCCAGTACTTC
few	.	TRBV6-1	TRBJ2-4	CASRFLAKNIQYF	TGTGCCAGCAGATTTTTAGCCAAAAACATTCAGTACTTC
.	TRBD1	TRBV5-1	TRBJ1-4	CASARVGQGNEKLFF	TGCGCCAGCGCCCGCGTGGGACAGGGGAATGAAAAACTGTTTTTT
many	TRBD1	TRBV7-6	TRBJ2-5	CASSMDRAWRETQYF	TGTGCCAGCAGCATGGACAGGGCTTGGAGGGAGACCCAGTACTTC
many	.	TRBV7-9	TRBJ1-6	CASSFSGGGGYNSPLHF	TGTGCCAGCAGCTTTTCCGGTGGAGGGGGCTATAATTCACCCCTCCACTTT
.	.	TRBV30	TRBJ1-1	CAWRSLLGNSEAFF	TGTGCCTGGAGAAGTCTTTTAGGGAATTCGGAAGCTTTCTTT
many	.	TRBV7-8	TRBJ2-7	CASSLGQSTYEQYF	TGTGCCAGCAGCTTAGGTCAGTCCACCTACGAGCAGTACTTC
.	.	TRBV5-1	TRBJ1-6	CASSSSGSSYNSPLHF	TGCGCCAGCAGCTCCTCGGGGAGCTCCTATAATTCACCCCTCCACTTT
few	.	TRBV4-2	TRBJ2-1	CASSQDGAGSSYNEQFF	TGTGCCAGCAGCCAAGATGGGGCAGGGAGTTCCTACAATGAGCAGTTCTTC
.	TRBD1	TRBV20-1	TRBJ2-1	CSARGDRANEQFF	TGCAGTGCTAGAGGAGACAGGGCGAATGAGCAGTTCTTC
few	TRBD2	TRBV7-8	TRBJ2-3	CASSRVLAGGGDTQYF	TGTGCCAGCAGCCGGGTACTAGCGGGGGGGGGAGATACGCAGTATTTT
many	TRBD1	TRBV2	TRBJ1-2	CASKSGTANYGYTF	TGTGCCAGCAAGTCCGGGACAGCTAACTATGGCTACACCTTC
many	TRBD2	TRBV14	TRBJ2-1	CASSQALAGGNEQFF	TGTGCCAGCAGCCAAGCTCTAGCGGGGGGTAATGAGCAGTTCTTC
many	TRBD1	TRBV6-5	TRBJ1-6	CASSYSRTGDSPLHF	TGTGCCAGCAGTTACTCGAGGACAGGGGATTCACCCCTCCACTTT
many	.	TRBV6-1	TRBJ2-1	CASSDPTQISYNEQFF	TGTGCCAGCAGTGACCCAACCCAGATCTCCTACAATGAGCAGTTCTTC
many	TRBD1	TRBV6-5	TRBJ1-1	CASSYRGQTEAFF	TGTGCCAGCAGTTACAGGGGGCAAACTGAAGCTTTCTTT
few	TRBD1	TRBV2	TRBJ1-3	CASIHLDRVNTIYF	TGTGCCAGCATCCACCTTGACAGGGTCAACACCATATATTTT
many	TRBD1	TRBV28	TRBJ1-4	CASRTGQIDEKLFF	TGTGCCAGCAGAACGGGACAGATAGATGAAAAACTGTTTTTT
many	.	TRBV11-3	TRBJ2-5	CASSLTIWETQYF	TGTGCCAGCAGCTTAACGATTTGGGAGACCCAGTACTTC
few	.	TRBV25-1	TRBJ1-4	CASSEYQGGGEKLFF	TGTGCCAGCAGTGAATACCAGGGCGGGGGGGAAAAACTGTTTTTT
many	.	TRBV12-3/TRBV12-4	TRBJ2-3	CASSVHKTDTQYF	TGTGCCAGCAGTGTACACAAGACAGATACGCAGTATTTT
few	.	TRBV6-1	TRBJ1-6	CASSALLGDGSPLHF	TGTGCCAGCAGTGCGTTGCTAGGGGATGGTTCACCCCTCCACTTT
.	TRBD2	TRBV20-1	TRBJ2-2	CSARGLAGGQYGELFF	TGCAGTGCTAGGGGACTAGCGGGGGGGCAATACGGGGAGCTGTTTTTT
many	TRBD1	TRBV24-1	TRBJ2-5	CATSDSTDRGRQETQYF	TGTGCCACCAGTGATTCTACGGACAGGGGGCGTCAAGAGACCCAGTACTTC
many	.	TRBV18	TRBJ2-3	CASSPPSRTDTQYF	TGTGCCAGCTCACCGCCCAGCCGCACAGATACGCAGTATTTT
many	.	TRBV2	TRBJ1-5	CASSYSGPQHF	TGTGCCAGCAGCTATTCGGGGCCCCAGCATTTT
few	.	TRBV4-1	TRBJ1-1	CASSQEQGTWMNTEAFF	TGCGCCAGCAGCCAAGAGCAGGGAACCTGGATGAACACTGAAGCTTTCTTT
many	TRBD1	TRBV2	TRBJ2-7	CASGTDSYEQYF	TGTGCCAGCGGGACAGATTCCTACGAGCAGTACTTC
many	TRBD1	TRBV10-3	TRBJ2-3	CAISEGQGTDTQYF	TGTGCCATCAGTGAGGGACAGGGCACAGATACGCAGTATTTT